A single TCR beta chain is shown here with its context. Its target is not known. These data originate in a study of blood T cells in healthy people across ages. Study-level findings and limits: A roughly linear fall in TCR beta diversity per million T cells was seen with increasing age. Both higher diversity and more naive CD4+ cells marked long-lived donors when set against aged donors.

After removal of 11 bases from V and 1 base from J, the junction contained 6 bases not matched to a gene. The CDR3 spans 13 residues. The germline V gene encodes CDR1 SNHLY and CDR2 FYNNEI. Together with a sample-barcoded 5' primer, a J-beta primer mix was included in a second PCR lasting about 7 to 11 cycles. Each CDR3 protein is one row after TCRdb ran MiXCR on the 5' RACE reads. The data show 600,000 to 800,000 distinct CDR3 sequences, about 50% seen once. The sequence was collected from a woman of 80 years or more in good health. Sequenced material: blood. The gene calls are TRBV2 and TRBJ2-3; 7 nucleotides align to TRBD2. The CDR3 sequence is CASGGSGTDTQYF. DNA of the CDR3: TGTGCCTCCGGGGGGTCGGGCACAGATACGCAGTATTTT.